This T cell receptor beta chain was captured in a study of blood T cell repertoires in COVID-19. As for the study in general: Sources were T cells, B-cell-depleted T cells, or PBMCs; the material itself was cDNA or gDNA.

The V gene's germline CDR1 is SGHDN and CDR2 FVKESK. Trimming stripped 0 bases from V and 5 bases from J, with 4 bases between. The CDR3 is 12 residues long. Clinical histories supplied by participants themselves formed the basis of cohort assignment. In the authors' methods: Reference gene primer amplification yielded estimated nucleated cell counts. TCRdb keeps only in-frame clones here, not all; method: immunoSEQ multiplex PCR. V, J and clone size are those of that table, while D and trimming were read from the DNA. The table lists some 300,000 clones, 88% of them singletons. Sequencing was performed on PBMCs or T cells enriched from blood (not recorded which). The rearrangement joins TRBV14 to TRBJ1-2; unclear D gene. This clonotype originated in a woman in her sixties in a cohort exposed to, infected with or recovered from COVID-19 (not recorded which). CDR3 protein: CASSQDPYGYTF. DNA of the CDR3: TGTGCCAGCAGCCAAGATCCTTATGGCTACACCTTC. The variable domain in full, with the rest retrieved from reference TRBV14 and TRBJ1-2, is EAGVTQFPSHSVIEKGQTVTLRCDPISGHDNLYWYRRVMGKEIKFLLHFVKESKQDESGMPNNRFLAERTGGTYSTLKVQPAELEDSGVYFCASSQDPYGYTFGSGTRLTVV.